This T cell receptor beta chain was retrieved from a study of vaccination effects on CD4 cells after COVID-19. Study-level background: Participants were vaccinated with two doses of either the BNT162b2 or mRNA-1273 vaccine.

Comment on this clone: The antigen is not known.

This table comes from immunoSEQ multiplex PCR, and its TCRdb copy is limited to in-frame clones, with some not included. This table holds about 61,000 clones, 75% to 85% found once. V gave up 0 bases and J gave up 4 bases; unmatched junction bases: 6. The CDR3 runs 15 residues. Germline CDR1 SGHRS, CDR2 YFSETQ. Study-wide findings and caveats: Clones from infection and from vaccination both contracted markedly late after vaccination. Small numbers of convalescent patients limited the study. It also lacked early post-infection timepoints.

Before sequencing, viral peptide pools were used by the ViraFEST assay to expand antigen-specific CD4+ T cells. Following a roughly 11-day culture, CD4+ T cells were purified. At days 3 and 7, half of the medium was exchanged for IL-2 medium. V is TRBV5-1 and J is TRBJ2-5, with 7 bases identical to TRBD2. The starting material was CD4+ T cells from PBMCs cultured with HCoV-229E spike peptides, obtained before COVID-19 vaccination. The TCR was taken from a human donor who received a COVID-19 vaccine. Here the CDR3 reads CASSLVSGEAETQYF. CDR3 in DNA: TGCGCCAGCAGCTTGGTCAGCGGGGAGGCAGAGACCCAGTACTTC.